The rows below give T cell receptor beta chains drawn from one sample of a study of radiation and T cells in renal cell carcinoma. This table comes from immunoSEQ multiplex PCR, and its TCRdb copy is limited to in-frame clones, with some not included. The profile covers more than 150,000 clones, with approximately 88% appearing a single time and over 10% taken by the ten largest. The starting material was blood, obtained from a patient whose treatment included radiotherapy and nephrectomy. The receptors here all came from a woman between 45 and 65 years old with renal cell carcinoma. Each CDR3 is given with its conserved first and last residue. The D gene is left open where the match is weak. Size is stated for part of the rows, as once, few or many counts, or as a class when the clone is expanded.

.	TRBV11-2	.	TRBJ1-6	CASSLGPDSPLHF	TGTGCCAGCAGCTTAGGTCCCGATTCACCCCTCCACTTT
few	TRBV7-2	.	TRBJ1-5	CASSDGSNQPQHF	TGTGCCAGCAGCGATGGTAGCAATCAGCCCCAGCATTTT
many	TRBV19	TRBD2	TRBJ2-1	CASSKTSGEYNEQFF	TGTGCCAGTAGTAAAACTAGCGGCGAATACAATGAGCAGTTCTTC
.	TRBV11-1	.	TRBJ1-1	CASSRYGDTEAFF	TGTGCCAGCAGCCGTTACGGGGACACTGAAGCTTTCTTT
few	TRBV25-1	.	TRBJ1-1	CASSDTTAAVNTEAFF	TGTGCCAGCAGTGACACCACCGCTGCGGTGAACACTGAAGCTTTCTTT
once	TRBV6-5	TRBD1	TRBJ1-6	CASSSGTGRNSPLHF	TGTGCCAGCAGCTCCGGGACAGGGAGAAATTCACCCCTCCACTTT
.	TRBV5-5	.	TRBJ1-5	CASAFAGDSNQPQHF	TGTGCCAGCGCCTTTGCGGGCGATAGCAATCAGCCCCAGCATTTT
.	TRBV7-2	.	TRBJ1-2	CASSLVSLPPGLYGYTF	TGTGCCAGCAGCTTAGTCTCTCTCCCCCCAGGGCTATATGGCTACACCTTC
once	TRBV5-8	.	TRBJ2-1	CASSLVRQELEKQFF	TGTGCCAGCAGCTTGGTTAGGCAGGAGCTCGAGAAGCAGTTCTTC
.	TRBV5-1	TRBD2	TRBJ2-3	CASSSLAGGRADTQYF	TGCGCCAGCAGCTCACTAGCGGGGGGGAGAGCAGATACGCAGTATTTT
.	TRBV6-1	.	TRBJ2-1	CASKQGGRGIGQQFF	TGTGCCAGCAAACAAGGGGGGAGGGGTATTGGTCAGCAGTTCTTC
.	TRBV7-3	.	TRBJ2-6	CASSYRDPNSGANVLTF	TGTGCCAGCAGCTACCGCGACCCTAACTCTGGGGCCAACGTCCTGACTTTC
.	TRBV19	TRBD1	TRBJ1-5	CASSLGQGAYQPQHF	TGTGCCAGTAGTTTAGGACAGGGGGCTTATCAGCCCCAGCATTTT
.	TRBV10-3	TRBD1	TRBJ1-1	CAISDTGAGDTEAFF	TGTGCCATCAGTGATACAGGGGCGGGGGACACTGAAGCTTTCTTT
.	TRBV7-9	.	TRBJ2-7	CASSTWDLYEQYF	TGTGCCAGCAGCACCTGGGACCTCTACGAGCAGTACTTC
.	TRBV19	TRBD2	TRBJ2-2	CASRLAGNTGELFF	TGTGCCAGTAGATTAGCGGGGAACACCGGGGAGCTGTTTTTT
.	TRBV30	.	TRBJ1-2	CAWIMRGYGYTF	TGTGCCTGGATTATGCGTGGCTATGGCTACACCTTC
.	TRBV6-5	.	TRBJ2-7	CASRDRSSYEQYF	TGTGCCAGCAGGGATCGGAGCTCCTACGAGCAGTACTTC
.	TRBV11-2	.	TRBJ2-5	CASSLGGLETQYF	TGTGCCAGCAGCTTAGGAGGCCTGGAGACCCAGTACTTC
.	TRBV4-1	.	TRBJ2-5	CASSQVGKRETQYF	TGCGCCAGCAGCCAAGTGGGTAAGCGAGAGACCCAGTACTTC